This T cell receptor beta chain stems from a study of T-cell reconstitution after alpha-beta-depleted transplantation in children. Unique molecular identifiers were built into the TCRbeta library. Each CDR3 protein gets one entry after TCRdb re-called the PCR reads with MiXCR. The sample carries 600,000 or so distinct CDR3 sequences, under 30% recorded once. Study-level points and caveats: As was reported, about two months after transplant, alpha-beta T cells came from several hundred expanded graft clones. Diversity of TCRbeta at day 60 was high in some patients, arising from surviving recipient T cells and thymic progenitors. When one year had passed after transplant, most T-cell counts and diversity came from newly produced T cells.

The V gene lost 3 bases and the J gene lost 4 bases, with 4 bases spanning the gap. The germline gives CDR1 MGHDK, CDR2 SYGVNS. There are 12 residues in the CDR3. A word on this clonotype: Its target is unknown.

V and J are TRBV25-1 and TRBJ2-1; D unresolved. This receptor was taken from a boy less than two years old who had a stem cell transplant for acute myeloid leukemia, so the T cells may come from the graft donor. Here the sequenced sample was PBMCs, mostly from graft donor cells, taken 360 days after TCRalphabeta/CD19-depleted stem cell transplant. The CDR3 loop is CASSEIYNEQFF. CDR3 DNA: TGTGCCAGCAGTGAGATTTACAATGAGCAGTTCTTC. The full variable domain, rest sourced from reference TRBV25-1 and TRBJ2-1, is EADIYQTPRYLVIGTGKKITLECSQTMGHDKMYWYQQDPGMELHLIHYSYGVNSTEKGDLSSESTVSRIRTEHFPLTLESARPSHTSQYLCASSEIYNEQFFGPGTRLTVL.